The T cell receptor (beta chain) described here comes from a study of T cell repertoires in cytomegalovirus infection. Study at large: Well-studied HLA-B-restricted epitopes and recently identified HLA-C-restricted epitopes of CMV were both used in the study.

TCRdb passed the reads through MiXCR, listing each CDR3 protein once. In the table there are some 320,000 distinct CDR3 sequences, around 29% of which are singletons. Germline-derived CDR1 and CDR2 are SGHVS and FNYEAQ. The CDR3 sequence is 12 residues long. As for this clonotype: Its antigen is as yet unknown. The germline gene is not matched at one end of the junction; a read error may be the cause.

This sample comprised cultured PBMCs, obtained from culture after CMV antigen stimulation. This clonotype was sampled from a human donor in good health (CMV status not recorded). Some clones in this sample may be carry-over from other donors' samples. The chain combines TRBV7-6 with TRBJ2-7; D possibly corresponds to TRBD1 (5 bases). As DNA, the CDR3 is TGTGCTAGCAGCTTATCCCCCCAGGGTAGCTCCTTC. It codes for CASSLSPQGSSF.